This T cell receptor beta chain was documented in a study of blood T cell repertoires in COVID-19. Whole-study context: There were acute and convalescent COVID-19 samples, and they came from the United States, Italy and Spain. T cells, B-cell-depleted T cells, or PBMCs provided the cDNA or gDNA that served as material.

Germline V gene sequence: CDR1 LNHDA, CDR2 SQIVND (reference sequence). The CDR3 runs to 14 residues. V was cut by 7 bases and J by 0 bases, with 10 bases left in between. In the original processing: Nucleated cell counts were estimated from reference gene primer amplification. The table came from immunoSEQ multiplex PCR; TCRdb's copy has only in-frame clones and leaves some out. That table furnishes V, J and clone size, whereas the DNA furnished D and trimming. The sample consists of roughly 100,000 clones, nearly 90% of them appearing once. The sample comprised peripheral blood. This TCR was recovered from a man in his fifties in a cohort sampled during active COVID-19. The rearrangement joins TRBV19 to TRBJ2-1; D may be TRBD2 (6 bases). CDR3 bases: TGTGCCAGTAATCGGGGGAGCTCCTACAATGAGCAGTTCTTC. This encodes CASNRGSSYNEQFF.